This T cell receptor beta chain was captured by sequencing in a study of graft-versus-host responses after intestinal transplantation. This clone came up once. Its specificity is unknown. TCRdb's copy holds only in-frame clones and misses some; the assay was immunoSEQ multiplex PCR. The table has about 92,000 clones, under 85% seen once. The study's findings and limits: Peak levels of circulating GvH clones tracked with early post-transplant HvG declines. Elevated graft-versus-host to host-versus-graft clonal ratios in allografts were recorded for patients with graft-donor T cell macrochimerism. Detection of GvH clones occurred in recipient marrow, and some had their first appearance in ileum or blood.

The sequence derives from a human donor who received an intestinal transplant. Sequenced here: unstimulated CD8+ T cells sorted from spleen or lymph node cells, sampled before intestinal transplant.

CDR3 in DNA: TGTGCCAGCAGCTTATATGGGGGGAACACTGAAGCTTTCTTT. Amino acid sequence: CASSLYGGNTEAFF. The rearrangement joins TRBV7-9 to TRBJ1-1; D might be TRBD1 (5 bases). V dropped 2 bases and J dropped 1 base, with 8 bases sitting between them. The CDR3 sequence is 14 residues long. CDR1 and CDR2 (germline): SEHNR, FQNEAQ (reference sequence).